This T cell receptor beta chain was recovered during a study of blood T cell repertoires in COVID-19. Study overall: Acute and convalescent COVID-19 samples came from the United States, Italy and Spain. From T cells, B-cell-depleted T cells, or PBMCs came the material, which was cDNA or gDNA.

In the authors' workflow: Amplified reference gene primers provided the basis for estimating nucleated cell counts. This table comes from immunoSEQ multiplex PCR, and its TCRdb copy is limited to in-frame clones, with some not included. That table furnishes V, J and clone size, whereas the DNA furnished D and trimming. The data contain some 110,000 clones, 65% to 90% of them singletons. The germline V gene encodes CDR1 SGHTA and CDR2 FQGNSA. The CDR3 has 16 amino acids. After removal of 1 base from V and 4 bases from J, the junction contained 5 bases not matched to a gene. This chain links TRBV7-2 with TRBJ2-1; TRBD2 matches 9 bases. The receptor was isolated from a middle-aged man with acute or convalescent COVID-19. The specimen was peripheral blood. The chain's CDR3 is CASSLEGLANYNEQFF. The CDR3 DNA reads as TGTGCCAGCAGCTTAGAGGGACTAGCCAATTACAATGAGCAGTTCTTC.